Listed below are T cell receptor beta chains from one sample, sequenced in a study of OX40 agonist ivuxolimab in advanced cancers. Using immunoSEQ multiplex PCR, the repertoire was profiled, and TCRdb retains in-frame clones only, with some absent. The table has about 69,000 clones, roughly nine tenths seen once. This specimen was CD4+ or CD8+ T cells sorted from blood, taken in a trial of the OX40 agonist ivuxolimab. The receptor set was obtained from an adult with an advanced solid tumor such as melanoma, head and neck, liver or kidney cancer. Each CDR3 is given with its conserved first and last residue. The D gene is left open where the match is weak. Where a row states a size, it is once, few, many or the class of an expanded clone; other rows omit it.

>TRBV11-2|TRBJ2-2|17|TRBD2|once
CASSLAGLAGPTGELFF
TGTGCCAGCAGCTTAGCGGGACTAGCGGGACCCACCGGGGAGCTGTTTTTT
>TRBV19|TRBJ2-3|14|NA|NA
CASSHPDRPDTQYF
TGTGCCAGTAGTCATCCGGACCGCCCAGATACGCAGTATTTT
>TRBV19|TRBJ2-3|16|TRBD1|NA
CASSLNRDRGRDTQYF
TGTGCCAGTAGTCTTAACCGGGACAGGGGGCGGGATACGCAGTATTTT
>TRBV6-5|TRBJ1-1|13|NA|NA
CASSYTDRAEAFF
TGTGCCAGCAGTTACACGGACAGAGCTGAAGCTTTCTTT
>TRBV11-2|TRBJ2-5|17|NA|NA
CASSLEGAIGGKETQYF
TGTGCCAGCAGCTTAGAGGGGGCCATTGGAGGCAAAGAGACCCAGTACTTC
>TRBV6-6|TRBJ2-2|14|NA|once
CASSSRTDTGELFF
TGTGCCAGCAGTTCCCGGACGGACACCGGGGAGCTGTTTTTT
>TRBV18|TRBJ2-3|15|NA|NA
CASSPDRPGADTQYF
TGTGCCAGCTCGCCAGACAGGCCTGGGGCAGATACGCAGTATTTT
>TRBV5-8|TRBJ2-1|15|NA|NA
CASSLGLARYNEQFF
TGTGCCAGCAGCTTGGGATTAGCCCGCTACAATGAGCAGTTCTTC
>TRBV6-1|TRBJ2-1|16|NA|NA
CASSGKLARTYNEQFF
TGTGCCAGCAGTGGAAAGCTAGCGCGAACCTACAATGAGCAGTTCTTC
>TRBV5-6|TRBJ1-3|16|TRBD1|once
CASSVRYRGSGNTIYF
TGTGCCAGCAGCGTGAGATACAGGGGGTCTGGAAACACCATATATTTT
>TRBV27|TRBJ1-4|19|TRBD1|NA
CASSPRGGTGRLGDEKLFF
TGTGCCAGCAGTCCCCGGGGAGGGACAGGGCGTTTGGGGGATGAAAAACTGTTTTTT
>TRBV4-1|TRBJ1-1|18|TRBD1|NA
CASSQVNPLQGAPTEAFF
TGCGCCAGCAGCCAAGTAAATCCCTTACAGGGGGCGCCCACTGAAGCTTTCTTT
>TRBV7-2|TRBJ2-1|13|TRBD1|NA
CASSSPPQGTQFF
TGTGCCAGCAGCTCCCCCCCACAGGGGACGCAGTTCTTC
>TRBV2|TRBJ2-1|14|NA|NA
CASSVGMAYNEQFF
TGTGCCAGCAGTGTGGGAATGGCCTACAATGAGCAGTTCTTC
>TRBV27|TRBJ2-7|13|NA|NA
CASSIPGSHEQYF
TGTGCCAGCAGTATCCCCGGGAGTCACGAGCAGTACTTC
>TRBV6-5|TRBJ1-3|15|TRBD1|NA
CASSLRQGAGNTIYF
TGTGCCAGCAGTCTCAGACAGGGCGCTGGAAACACCATATATTTT
>TRBV7-2|TRBJ1-5|16|TRBD1|NA
CASSKTGGASNQPQHF
TGTGCCAGCAGCAAGACAGGGGGAGCAAGCAATCAGCCCCAGCATTTT
>TRBV28|TRBJ1-2|12|NA|once
CASSSQRWGYTF
TGTGCCAGCAGTTCTCAGAGGTGGGGCTACACCTTC
>TRBV7-2|TRBJ2-7|11|NA|NA
CASSLSYEQYF
TGTGCCAGCAGCTTGTCCTACGAGCAGTACTTC
>TRBV10-3|TRBJ2-7|15|TRBD1|NA
CAIRRGTGNSYEQYF
TGTGCCATCAGGCGCGGGACAGGGAATAGCTACGAGCAGTACTTC
>TRBV28|TRBJ2-3|14|NA|NA
CASSFRGGTDTQYF
TGTGCCAGCAGTTTCCGGGGAGGCACAGATACGCAGTATTTT
>TRBV5-5|TRBJ1-4|12|NA|NA
CASSYLNEKLFF
TGTGCCAGCAGCTATCTAAATGAAAAACTGTTTTTT
>TRBV11-1|TRBJ2-7|14|NA|NA
CASSPQVLVDEQYF
TGTGCCAGCAGCCCACAGGTTTTGGTCGACGAGCAGTACTTC
>TRBV7-8|TRBJ2-3|16|NA|NA
CASSLGGAGRRDTQYF
TGTGCCAGCAGCTTAGGGGGGGCGGGACGTCGAGATACGCAGTATTTT
>TRBV7-2|TRBJ2-7|14|TRBD1|NA
CASSQGQGWHEQYF
TGTGCCAGCAGCCAAGGACAGGGTTGGCACGAGCAGTACTTC
>TRBV7-2|TRBJ2-7|17|TRBD2|once
CASSSTLLAGPRNEQYF
TGTGCCAGCAGTTCCACTCTACTAGCGGGCCCAAGGAACGAGCAGTACTTC
>TRBV27|TRBJ1-6|14|NA|NA
CASSLLEGIGPLHF
TGTGCCAGCAGTTTATTGGAGGGGATAGGACCCCTCCACTTT
>TRBV30|TRBJ2-1|14|NA|NA
CAWSVMGTGNEQFF
TGTGCCTGGAGTGTAATGGGAACCGGGAATGAGCAGTTCTTC
>TRBV7-9|TRBJ2-5|14|TRBD2|NA
CASSSGGAGETQYF
TGTGCCAGCAGCAGCGGGGGGGCGGGCGAGACCCAGTACTTC
>TRBV19|TRBJ2-4|19|TRBD2|NA
CASSFKGTPGGLAKNIQYF
TGTGCCAGTAGCTTCAAGGGTACTCCGGGAGGATTAGCCAAAAACATTCAGTACTTC
>TRBV5-4|TRBJ1-1|13|NA|NA
CASRGQLNTEAFF
TGTGCCAGCCGTGGACAGCTAAACACTGAAGCTTTCTTT
>TRBV7-8|TRBJ1-3|14|NA|NA
CASSSTVSGNTIYF
TGTGCCAGCAGCTCGACAGTTTCTGGAAACACCATATATTTT
>TRBV28|TRBJ1-5|16|NA|NA
CASTLGGSRGNQPQHF
TGTGCCAGCACCTTAGGAGGATCGCGGGGCAATCAGCCCCAGCATTTT
>TRBV9|TRBJ2-2|15|NA|NA
CASSVEGTGTGELFF
TGTGCCAGCAGCGTAGAAGGGACTGGAACCGGGGAGCTGTTTTTT
>TRBV28|TRBJ2-7|11|NA|NA
CASSHSYEQYF
TGTGCCAGCAGCCATAGCTACGAGCAGTACTTC
>TRBV5-1|TRBJ2-1|20|TRBD1|NA
CASSRGTGGAGVTSYNEQFF
TGCGCCAGCAGCCGCGGGACAGGGGGCGCGGGAGTAACCTCCTACAATGAGCAGTTCTTC
>TRBV7-2|TRBJ2-3|11|NA|NA
CASGQGHTQYF
TGTGCCAGCGGTCAGGGTCATACGCAGTATTTT
>TRBV4-1|TRBJ1-3|17|TRBD1|NA
CASSRKEGTGVSNTIYF
TGCGCCAGCAGCCGAAAAGAGGGGACAGGGGTATCAAACACCATATATTTT
>TRBV18|TRBJ2-5|13|TRBD1|NA
CASSQGQGETQYF
TGTGCCAGCTCACAAGGACAGGGGGAGACCCAGTACTTC
>TRBV7-2|TRBJ2-1|16|TRBD2|NA
CASSLVPAGGISEQFF
TGTGCCAGCAGCTTAGTACCAGCGGGGGGGATTTCGGAGCAGTTCTTC
>TRBV5-6|TRBJ2-1|16|NA|NA
CASSLRAGLDYNEQFF
TGTGCCAGCAGCTTGAGGGCAGGCCTTGACTACAATGAGCAGTTCTTC
>TRBV6-5|TRBJ1-2|12|NA|NA
CASQDTVYGYTF
TGTGCCAGCCAGGACACAGTCTATGGCTACACCTTC
>TRBV5-8|TRBJ2-3|15|TRBD1|NA
CASSLGQGGTDTQYF
TGTGCCAGCAGTTTAGGACAGGGGGGCACAGATACGCAGTATTTT
>TRBV5-5|TRBJ2-7|15|NA|NA
CASSLDPAGTYEQYF
TGTGCCAGCAGCTTGGATCCTGCGGGGACCTACGAGCAGTACTTC
>TRBV28|TRBJ1-5|14|NA|NA
CASSLNRGNQPQHF
TGTGCCAGCAGTTTGAACAGGGGCAATCAGCCCCAGCATTTT
>TRBV7-2|TRBJ1-2|13|TRBD1|NA
CASSLGQGYGYTF
TGTGCCAGCAGCCTTGGACAGGGCTATGGCTACACCTTC